The 27 T cell receptor beta chains listed next were all sequenced from one sample in a study of T cells in Graves' hyperthyroidism and ophthalmopathy. Amplified TCR beta CDR3 regions derived from RNA transcripts. TCR CDR3 regions were first amplified by RT-PCR with HTBI primers. TCRdb processed the multiplex PCR reads anew with MiXCR; each CDR3 protein has one entry. The sample yields 75,000 to 100,000 distinct CDR3 sequences, roughly half seen once. Sequenced material: blood. The receptors were gathered from a woman aged 40 to 50 with Graves' hyperthyroidism.

This chain connects TRBV6-6 to TRBJ2-2, with D perhaps TRBD1 (5 bases). The CDR3 extends over 13 amino acids. Between the trimmed V and J ends, which lost 6 bases and 6 bases, there was a span of 11 bases. Germline V CDR1 and CDR2: MNHNY, SVGAGI (reference sequence). The CDR3, as DNA: TGTGCCAGCAGACCCAGGGAAGCCGGGGAGCTGTTTTTT. Translated, it gives CASRPREAGELFF.

In regard to this clonotype: Possible read error: a much larger clone is one base away. V gene TRBV5-5 combines with J gene TRBJ1-5, with TRBD1 identical over 7 bases. The germline gives CDR1 SGHKS, CDR2 YYEKEE (reference sequence). The CDR3 is 15 amino acids. The chain's CDR3 is CTSSLGTEVHQPQHF. The CDR3 nucleotides are TGTACCAGCAGCTTAGGGACAGAGGTCCATCAGCCCCAGCATTTT.

There are many counts of this clonotype. This chain uses TRBV7-2 with TRBJ1-2; weak D call: TRBD1 (5 bases). The V and J ends lost 5 bases and 1 base respectively, with 8 bases between them. This CDR3 comprises 13 residues. Germline V gene lookup returns CDR1 SGHTA and CDR2 FQGNSA. The CDR3 DNA follows: TGTGCCAGCAGCCAGACAGATAACTATGGCTACACCTTC. Its protein is CASSQTDNYGYTF.

The gene calls are TRBV28 and TRBJ1-5; D perhaps matches TRBD1 (5 bases). V was clipped by 7 bases and J by 5 bases, with 24 bases between them. The germline gives CDR1 MDHEN, CDR2 SYDVKM. This CDR3 comprises 17 residues. This chain's CDR3 is CASTVGREHGRDQPQHF. The CDR3 DNA reads TGTGCCAGCACCGTAGGCAGGGAACATGGGAGGGATCAGCCCCAGCATTTT.

This clonotype showed up just a few times. Relative to the germline gene, one junction end is altered; a read error may explain this. CDR3 DNA sequence: TGCGCCAGCAGCCCCGGGACTTTTACCACCGGGGAGCTGTTTTTT. It translates to CASSPGTFTTGELFF. This chain joins TRBV7-2 and TRBJ2-2, with D maybe TRBD2 (6 bases). Germline V gene lookup returns CDR1 SGHTA and CDR2 FQGNSA. The CDR3 contains 15 residues.

J is TRBJ1-2 and V is TRBV29-1; D is possibly TRBD1 (5 bases). The V end lost 7 bases, the J end lost 1 base, and 16 bases lay between the germline ends. Germline V CDR1 and CDR2: SQVTM, ANQGSEA. CDR3 length equals 14 residues. CDR3 residues: CSAAGGEVNYGYTF. Here the CDR3 DNA reads TGCAGCGCCGCGGGGGGAGAGGTTAACTATGGCTACACCTTC.

This clonotype has only a few counts. V gene TRBV2 combines with J gene TRBJ1-1; D is unresolved. Germline V gene sequence: CDR1 SNHLY, CDR2 FYNNEI. V was shortened by 6 bases and J by 0 bases, with 5 bases between the two germline ends. The CDR3 is made up of 12 amino acids. This chain's CDR3 is CASREMNTEAFF. The CDR3 DNA is TGTGCCAGCAGGGAGATGAACACTGAAGCTTTCTTT. The full variable domain, its missing parts supplied by reference TRBV2 and TRBJ1-1, is EPEVTQTPSHQVTQMGQEVILRCVPISNHLYFYWYRQILGQKVEFLVSFYNNEISEKSEIFDDQFSVERPDGSNFTLKIRSTKLEDSAMYFCASREMNTEAFFGQGTRLTVV.

The count of this clonotype is one. This chain's CDR3 is CSVDRTGINYGYTF. The DNA for the CDR3 is TGCAGCGTTGATAGGACAGGGATTAACTATGGCTACACCTTC. The chain joins TRBV29-1 to TRBJ1-2, with 8 bases identical to TRBD1. After removal of 3 bases from V and 1 base from J, the junction contained 4 bases not matched to a gene. Germline assignment: CDR1 SQVTM and CDR2 ANQGSEA. CDR3 length: 14 amino acids.

This clonotype occurred many times. As DNA, the CDR3 is TGTGCCAGCAGTGAAGCGGGCGGGAGGGCAGATACGCAGTATTTT. It translates to CASSEAGGRADTQYF. This sequence joins TRBV2 and TRBJ2-3; 9 bases line up with TRBD2. After removal of 0 bases from V and 4 bases from J, the junction contained 2 bases not matched to a gene. Germline V gene data show CDR1 as SNHLY and CDR2 as FYNNEI. The CDR3 length is 15 residues.

The rearrangement joins TRBV15 to TRBJ2-7; D gene ambiguous. CDR1 is LNHNV, CDR2 YYDKDF, per germline (reference sequence). V was trimmed by 1 base and J by 6 bases, leaving 13 bases between them. This CDR3 is built from 14 residues. CDR3 amino acids: CATSRVLPGSEQYF. CDR3 nucleotide sequence: TGTGCCACCAGCAGAGTTCTTCCGGGCTCCGAGCAGTACTTC.

The rearrangement links TRBV14 to TRBJ1-1, with D unresolved. V was clipped by 3 bases and J by 1 base, with 3 bases between them. The CDR3 consists of 12 residues. Germline CDR1 and CDR2: SGHDN and FVKESK. The CDR3 protein is CASSQENTEAFF. The CDR3 coding sequence is TGTGCCAGCAGCCAGGAGAACACTGAAGCTTTCTTT. Based on the CDR3 plus reference TRBV14 and TRBJ1-1, the full variable domain is EAGVTQFPSHSVIEKGQTVTLRCDPISGHDNLYWYRRVMGKEIKFLLHFVKESKQDESGMPNNRFLAERTGGTYSTLKVQPAELEDSGVYFCASSQENTEAFFGQGTRLTVV.

Concerning this clonotype: This CDR3 fails to terminate in the conserved phenylalanine or tryptophan, so it likely reflects a read error. The DNA is left out, because the CDR3 cannot be placed on it with certainty; the CDR3 is given as TCRdb lists it. The V call is TRBV15, the J call TRBJ1-2; TRBD1 is the table's D call, not checked against the DNA. Germline V lookup: CDR1 LNHNV, CDR2 YYDKDF (reference sequence). The CDR3 spans 15 amino acids, including both terminal residues. CDR3 sequence reads: CATSRAGRVAERLHL.

About this clonotype itself: This could be a read error, since a much larger clone is one nucleotide away. The chain links TRBV11-1 to TRBJ2-7; TRBD2 matches at 10 bases. The CDR3 runs to 16 residues. CDR1 is SGHAT, CDR2 FQDESV, per germline (reference sequence). Written as DNA, the CDR3 is TGCGACAGCAGCCCGGGAGGCCTAGCGGGAGTGGAAGAGCAGTACTTC. This gives the protein CDSSPGGLAGVEEQYF.

Only a few counts were recorded for this clonotype. The genes are TRBV2 and TRBJ2-5; 7 nucleotides align to TRBD1. Germline loops: CDR1 SNHLY, CDR2 FYNNEI. The V segment lost 7 bases and the J segment 5 bases; nucleotides outside the gene matches: 7. The CDR3 sequence is 13 residues long. This chain's CDR3 is CASTLDREETQYF. For the CDR3, the DNA is TGTGCCAGCACCCTCGACAGGGAGGAGACCCAGTACTTC.

The rearrangement joins TRBV7-9 to TRBJ2-3, with 15 bases fitting TRBD2. The J segment lost 3 bases and the V segment lost 7 bases, leaving 11 bases of the junction unmatched. Germline CDR1 SEHNR, CDR2 FQNEAQ (reference sequence). The length of the CDR3 is 18 residues. This CDR3 is CASTLIPGTSGRTDTQYF. CDR3 sequence (DNA): TGTGCCAGCACCCTCATCCCAGGGACTAGCGGGAGGACAGATACGCAGTATTTT.

This clonotype was counted many times. The chain has TRBV10-3 and TRBJ1-2, with TRBD1 matching over 9 bases. This CDR3 has 13 residues. Trimming removed 6 bases from V and 4 bases from J; junction bases left unmatched: 3. In germline, CDR1 is ENHRY, CDR2 SYGVKD. CDR3 DNA sequence: TGTGCCATCAGGGGGACAGGGATCTATGGCTACACCTTC. Translation: CAIRGTGIYGYTF.

In this sample, this clonotype turned up many times. The rearrangement uses TRBV7-3 and TRBJ2-3, with D unclear. This CDR3 has 13 amino acids. The V gene lost 4 bases and the J gene lost 2 bases, with 7 bases spanning the gap. CDR1 is SGHTA and CDR2 is FQGTGA in the germline V gene. CDR3 DNA: TGTGCCAGCAGCTATTCCGACACAGATACGCAGTATTTT. Translated, it gives CASSYSDTDTQYF.

In this sample, this clonotype turned up many times. V gene TRBV29-1 combines with J gene TRBJ2-5; D tentatively reads TRBD1 or TRBD2 (5 bases each). This CDR3 has 16 amino acids. CDR1 and CDR2 from the germline V gene are SQVTM and ANQGSEA. The germline V and J ends were trimmed by 4 bases and 2 bases, with 20 bases remaining between them. The CDR3 DNA reads TGCAGCGTTGTAACTTTGGAGAGGGGTCCACAAGAGACCCAGTACTTC. It translates to CSVVTLERGPQETQYF.

V gene TRBV19 combines with J gene TRBJ1-2; tentatively, D is TRBD1 (6 bases). Germline V gene lookup returns CDR1 LNHDA and CDR2 SQIVND (reference sequence). Between the trimmed V and J ends, which lost 8 bases and 4 bases, there was a span of 14 bases. The CDR3 has 13 amino acids. The CDR3 DNA reads TGTGCCAGTTCGGGAGGGGGGACCTATGGCTACACCTTC. Protein product: CASSGGGTYGYTF.

Ten or more counts support this clonotype. This chain uses TRBV5-1 with TRBJ2-5, with 9 bases aligning to TRBD2. Trimming removed 1 base from V and 2 bases from J; junction bases left unmatched: 9. The CDR3 totals 17 residues. Germline V gene data show CDR1 as SGHRS and CDR2 as YFSETQ. CDR3 protein: CASSLMVTSGVQETQYF. The CDR3 DNA sequence: TGCGCCAGCAGCTTGATGGTGACTAGCGGAGTTCAAGAGACCCAGTACTTC.

This clonotype was seen only a few times. The rearrangement joins TRBV7-8 to TRBJ2-5, with a tentative D call TRBD2 (6 bases). With 1 base removed from V and 4 bases from J, the gap between germline ends came to 7 bases. Germline loops: CDR1 SGHVS, CDR2 FQNEAQ. The CDR3 has 13 residues. CDR3 amino acids: CASSLGEVETQYF. CDR3 coding DNA: TGTGCCAGCAGCTTAGGGGAGGTAGAGACCCAGTACTTC.

This clonotype appeared many times. J is TRBJ1-2 and V is TRBV14; D is uncertain. Germline V CDR1 and CDR2: SGHDN, FVKESK. This CDR3 contains 14 residues. With 4 bases removed from V and 0 bases from J, the gap between germline ends came to 9 bases. CDR3 protein: CASSPAAANYGYTF. CDR3 nucleotides: TGTGCCAGCAGCCCCGCGGCGGCTAACTATGGCTACACCTTC.

The chain uses TRBV2 and TRBJ1-4; D might be TRBD1 (5 bases). The CDR3 extends over 14 amino acids. Germline values: CDR1 SNHLY, CDR2 FYNNEI. Trimming took 3 bases from V and 8 from J, leaving 13 bases between them. Here the CDR3 reads CASSDIGAGEKLFF. The CDR3 DNA follows: TGTGCCAGCAGTGATATAGGGGCGGGAGAAAAACTGTTTTTT. Together with reference TRBV2 and TRBJ1-4, the CDR3 gives the full variable domain: EPEVTQTPSHQVTQMGQEVILRCVPISNHLYFYWYRQILGQKVEFLVSFYNNEISEKSEIFDDQFSVERPDGSNFTLKIRSTKLEDSAMYFCASSDIGAGEKLFFGSGTQLSVL.

J is TRBJ1-1 and V is TRBV10-3, with D hard to call. The CDR3 runs 13 residues. The V gene's germline CDR1 is ENHRY and CDR2 SYGVKD. Trimming stripped 4 bases from V and 2 bases from J, with 8 bases between. As DNA, the CDR3 is TGTGCCATCAGTGCATCCGGTAACACTGAAGCTTTCTTT. As protein: CAISASGNTEAFF.

This clonotype showed up many times. J is TRBJ1-6 and V is TRBV9; 8 bases align to TRBD1. CDR1 is SGDLS, CDR2 YYNGEE, per germline. The CDR3 contains 14 residues. The J segment lost 10 bases and the V segment lost 5 bases, leaving 8 bases of the junction unmatched. Written as DNA, the CDR3 is TGTGCCAGCAGTTTGGACAGGGATGGCTCACCCCTCCACTTT. This encodes CASSLDRDGSPLHF.

The chain joins TRBV7-2 to TRBJ2-7; D is possibly TRBD1 or TRBD2 (6 bases each). The CDR3 sequence is 13 residues long. V was pared by 3 bases and J by 9 bases, with 15 bases between. Germline loops: CDR1 SGHTA, CDR2 FQGNSA. CDR3 loop: CASSFGSGGGQYF. The CDR3 region has the DNA TGTGCCAGCAGCTTCGGGTCCGGGGGCGGGCAGTACTTC.

This clonotype is a singleton in its sample. This chain links TRBV10-3 with TRBJ1-1; 8 bases align to TRBD1. CDR3 length equals 13 residues. Germline CDR1 reads ENHRY; CDR2 reads SYGVKD. DNA of the CDR3: TGTGCTACTGGACAGGGATCCAACACTGAAGCTTTCTTT. Amino acids: CATGQGSNTEAFF.